This T cell receptor (beta chain) emerged from a study of T cell responses to AZD1222 COVID-19 vaccine (dated by TCRdb to about 2021). For the wider study: A total of just over 230 trial participants underwent TCR sequencing, of whom under 220 had received two doses of AZD1222 and some 26 had received two doses of the MenACWY control vaccine. Trial participants were enrolled by age into 18-55, 56-69 and 70-plus year subgroups, with approximately 160, 26 and 62 TCR-sequenced participants respectively. General study outcomes and caveats: A significant rise in spike-specific TCR breadth and depth was observed after two AZD1222 doses relative to day 0 and relative to MenACWY recipients. The whole spike protein was spanned by vaccine-associated CD4 TCRs, and dominant responses were seen in regions 160-218 and 743-854. Reportedly, almost half of the unique spike-specific TCRs recognized epitopes lying outside the regions that are mutated in the B.1.351 and B.1.1.7 variants. Most participants were white British and females outnumbered males, and the authors suggested that clonal diversity may have been underestimated. Conclusions about previously exposed vaccinees are limited because only 5 or 6 AZD1222 recipients were SARS-CoV-2 seropositive at baseline. In the small 56-69-year group, the increase in depth fell short of significance, most likely because of low power. No day 14 peak-response samples were available, so repertoires were characterized only after the peak T cell response.

The CDR3 regions of human TCRbeta chains were analyzed by immunosequencing. The study's processing was this. Repertoire TCRs were checked for matches against a reference library of SARS-CoV-2-specific TCRs that had been generated using the MIRA antigen-specificity platform. Breadth was defined as the fraction of unique TCRs that were SARS-CoV-2-associated, and depth was defined as the fraction of total T cells that were SARS-CoV-2-associated. Each spike-specific TCR was assigned to its reactive spike region and to a CD4 or CD8 class using the MIRA data. Log10-transformed breadth and depth values were compared by one-way ANOVA with Sidak's multiple comparisons tests. Not all clones reach the TCRdb copy of this immuneACCESS table, which keeps in-frame sequences only. Checked studies attribute under half of the gap to unresolved V genes and leave the rest unexplained. V and J calls and clone size follow that table, whereas D and trimming were derived from the DNA. The sample contains around 110,000 clones, 90% of them found a single time. The ten largest clonotypes hold 8% of the sample.

Read against the paper, the sample's time point label means: about 28 days (+/-7) after the second vaccine dose. Because spike-specific TCR depth and breadth did not differ between the two schedules, AZD1222 recipients who got a second dose at roughly 4 weeks were pooled with those who got a second dose at roughly 12 weeks. Samples from vaccinated people were obtained from the UK trials COV001 and COV002, which included a single-blind randomized controlled phase 2/3 trial of AZD1222 (ChAdOx1 nCoV-19) in healthy adults. For TCRbeta chain sequencing, PBMC samples were collected from trial participants at day 0 and at day 28 after the second dose. Of note for this clone: The antigen it recognizes is unknown. The input lacks base qualities; no much larger clone sits a single base away.

Per the germline V gene, SGHTA is the CDR1 and FQGTGA is the CDR2. V trim: 3 bases; J trim: 5 bases; unmatched bases: 8. From its cysteine to its phenylalanine, the CDR3 spans 16 amino acids. Only the CDR3 DNA is retained, 48 bases long and in frame from the first base. Recombination joined TRBV7-3 with TRBJ2-2; 8 central bases correspond to TRBD1. The clonotype comes from an adult who received the AZD1222 COVID-19 vaccine. Here the sequenced sample was peripheral blood, taken 28 days after the second AZD1222 dose. The nucleotides read TGTGCCAGCAGCTTGGGGCAGGGGGCAGGAACCGGGGAGCTGTTTTTT. Its translation reads: CASSLGQGAGTGELFF.